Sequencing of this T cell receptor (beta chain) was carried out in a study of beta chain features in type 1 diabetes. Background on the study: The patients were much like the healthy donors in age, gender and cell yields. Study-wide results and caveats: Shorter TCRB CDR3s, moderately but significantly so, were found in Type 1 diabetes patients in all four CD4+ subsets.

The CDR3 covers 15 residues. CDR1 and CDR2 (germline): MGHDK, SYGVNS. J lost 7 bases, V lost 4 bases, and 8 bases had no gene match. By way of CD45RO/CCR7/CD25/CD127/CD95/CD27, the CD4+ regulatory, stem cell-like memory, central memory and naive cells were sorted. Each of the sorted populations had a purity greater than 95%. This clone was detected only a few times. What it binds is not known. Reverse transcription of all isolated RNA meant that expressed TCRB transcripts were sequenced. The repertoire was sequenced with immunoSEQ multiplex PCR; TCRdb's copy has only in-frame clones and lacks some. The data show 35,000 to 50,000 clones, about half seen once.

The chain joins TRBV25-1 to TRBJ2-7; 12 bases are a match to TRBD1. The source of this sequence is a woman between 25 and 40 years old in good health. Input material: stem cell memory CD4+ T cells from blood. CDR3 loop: CASSGRDRGLGEQYF. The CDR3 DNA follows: TGTGCCAGCAGTGGCCGGGACAGGGGGCTCGGTGAGCAGTACTTC.